Listed below are T cell receptor beta chains from one sample, sequenced in a study of cytomegalovirus exposure and HLA in healthy donors. Profiled with immunoSEQ multiplex PCR; TCRdb holds only in-frame clones, not every one. The data show tens of thousands of clones, with around 79% seen just once and roughly 14% held by the top ten. Sequenced sample: PBMCs. Receptors originate from a middle-aged woman in good health and CMV-seropositive. The CDR3 runs from the conserved cysteine through the conserved F or W. The order of the fields is D gene, V gene, J gene, clone size, CDR3 protein, CDR3 DNA. D genes are given only for firm matches. Expanded clones are given a class, and other clones once, few, many or no size at all.

.	TRBV9	TRBJ1-1	.	CASSPPGGIIGGATEAFF	TGTGCCAGCAGCCCGCCGGGGGGAATTATCGGAGGGGCAACTGAAGCTTTCTTT
TRBD2	TRBV13	TRBJ2-3	.	CASSLAGGRDTQYF	TGTGCCAGCAGCTTAGCGGGAGGGCGGGATACGCAGTATTTT
TRBD1	TRBV11-2	TRBJ2-3	.	CASSSGQGADTQYF	TGTGCCAGCAGTTCTGGACAGGGGGCTGATACGCAGTATTTT
.	TRBV6-5	TRBJ2-1	.	CASNEGHEQFF	TGTGCCAGCAACGAGGGTCATGAGCAGTTCTTC
TRBD1	TRBV5-1	TRBJ2-7	once	CASSSGTGATYEQYF	TGCGCCAGCAGCTCCGGGACAGGGGCCACCTACGAGCAGTACTTC
.	TRBV6-1	TRBJ1-2	.	CASSVDSPNYGYTF	TGTGCCAGCAGTGTCGACAGCCCTAACTATGGCTACACCTTC
.	TRBV12-5	TRBJ2-1	few	CASGLVPTGTQEVNEQFF	TGTGCTAGTGGTTTGGTACCCACCGGGACACAAGAGGTCAATGAGCAGTTCTTC
.	TRBV27	TRBJ2-5	.	CASSTQERGKWETQYF	TGTGCCAGCAGCACACAGGAACGGGGGAAGTGGGAGACCCAGTACTTC
.	TRBV7-2	TRBJ1-5	.	CASSGQSNQPQHF	TGTGCCAGCAGCGGACAGAGCAATCAGCCCCAGCATTTT
TRBD1	TRBV2	TRBJ2-6	.	CASRLNLGRGSGANVLTF	TGTGCCAGCAGGTTAAATCTTGGCAGGGGGTCTGGGGCCAACGTCCTGACTTTC
TRBD1	TRBV29-1	TRBJ1-2	.	CSVLFRDSDGYTF	TGCAGCGTTCTATTCCGGGACAGTGATGGCTACACCTTC
TRBD1	TRBV30	TRBJ1-1	.	CAWSQDRSNTEAFF	TGTGCCTGGAGTCAGGACAGGTCGAACACTGAAGCTTTCTTT
.	TRBV7-9	TRBJ1-5	.	CASSFAGVQPQHF	TGTGCCAGCAGTTTCGCAGGGGTTCAGCCCCAGCATTTT
.	TRBV11-2	TRBJ1-1	few	CASSPGDVEAFF	TGTGCCAGCAGCCCCGGGGATGTTGAAGCTTTCTTT
.	TRBV5-1	TRBJ2-2	.	CASSPVGGLSNTGELFF	TGCGCCAGCAGCCCCGTGGGGGGGCTGTCTAACACCGGGGAGCTGTTTTTT
TRBD1	TRBV13	TRBJ2-7	.	CASSQMGQFYEQYF	TGTGCCAGCAGCCAGATGGGACAGTTCTACGAGCAGTACTTC
TRBD1	TRBV18	TRBJ1-4	.	CASSTDRDYEKLFF	TGTGCCAGCTCTACGGACAGGGATTACGAGAAACTGTTTTTT
.	TRBV7-8	TRBJ2-2	.	CASSLTRAGELFF	TGTGCCAGCAGCTTGACTAGGGCCGGGGAGCTGTTTTTT
.	TRBV6-5	TRBJ2-7	.	CATGGGGSYEQYF	TGTGCCACGGGGGGCGGAGGCTCCTACGAGCAGTACTTC
.	TRBV5-1	TRBJ2-7	.	CASTRTVPYEQYF	TGCGCCAGCACCAGGACAGTGCCCTACGAGCAGTACTTC
.	TRBV19	TRBJ2-1	.	CASSIRYNEQFF	TGTGCCAGTAGTATCAGGTACAATGAGCAGTTCTTC
.	TRBV4-2	TRBJ2-3	.	CASSQVGGGTDTQYF	TGTGCCAGCAGCCAAGTAGGAGGAGGCACAGATACGCAGTATTTT